This T cell receptor (beta chain) was documented in a study of blood T cell repertoires in COVID-19. Looked up from germline, CDR1 is SGHAT and CDR2 is FQNNGV. CDR3 size: 15 residues. J lost 7 bases, V lost 5 bases, and 10 bases had no gene match. Assay used: immunoSEQ multiplex PCR; TCRdb lists only in-frame clones, some missing. Of about 120,000 clones listed, around 80% are singletons. The sample holds a few counts of this clone. This TCR derives from a man between 60 and 75 years old with active or convalescent COVID-19. The chain has TRBV11-2 and TRBJ2-3; 9 nucleotides line up with TRBD2. Sequenced sample: peripheral blood. CDR3 amino acids: CASSTSGRRVNTQYF. CDR3 nucleotide sequence: TGTGCCAGCAGCACGAGCGGGAGGAGGGTGAATACGCAGTATTTT.